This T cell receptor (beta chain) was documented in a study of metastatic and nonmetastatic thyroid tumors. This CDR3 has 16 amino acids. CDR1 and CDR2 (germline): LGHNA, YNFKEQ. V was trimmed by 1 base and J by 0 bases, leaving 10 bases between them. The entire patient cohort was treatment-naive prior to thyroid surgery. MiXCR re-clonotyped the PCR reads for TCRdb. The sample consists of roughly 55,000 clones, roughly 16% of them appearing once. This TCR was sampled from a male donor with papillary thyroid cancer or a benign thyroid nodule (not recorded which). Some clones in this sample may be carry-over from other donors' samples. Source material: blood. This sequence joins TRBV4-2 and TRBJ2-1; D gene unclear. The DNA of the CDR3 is TGTGCCAGCAGCCAAGGTCACACAAACTCCTACAATGAGCAGTTCTTC. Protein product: CASSQGHTNSYNEQFF.